These 2 T cell receptor beta chains came from one sample sequenced in a study of T cell repertoires in cytomegalovirus infection. TCRdb reanalysed the reads using MiXCR and keeps one entry per CDR3 protein. The sample has approximately 250,000 distinct CDR3 sequences, roughly 9% seen once. Sequenced sample: PBMCs. These receptors were collected from a human donor in good health (CMV status not recorded). Some clones in this sample may be carry-over from other donors' samples.

This chain connects TRBV29-1 to TRBJ2-5; D gene ambiguous. The CDR3 is 13 residues long. Trimming pared 1 base from V and 5 bases from J, leaving 11 bases between. Per the germline V gene, CDR1 is SQVTM and CDR2 is ANQGSEA. This CDR3 reads CSVEGSLGETQYF. The CDR3 bases are TGCAGCGTTGAAGGGAGCCTTGGGGAGACCCAGTACTTC.

This chain uses TRBV29-1 with TRBJ1-1; no definite D call. From germline, CDR1 is SQVTM and CDR2 ANQGSEA. V lost 4 bases and J 7 bases, leaving 10 bases between the germline ends. The CDR3 sequence is 11 residues long. For the CDR3, the DNA is TGCAGCGTTGGTGTGGCAATTGAAGCTTTCTTT. It encodes CSVGVAIEAFF.